This paragraph covers one T cell receptor (beta chain) sequence. It has no known antigen specificity. No base qualities exist here, and no much larger clone lies one base off it. TCRbeta CDR3 regions were amplified from genomic DNA using the immunoSEQ Assay, a bias-controlled multiplex PCR. The authors processed their data as follows. The number of nucleated cells in each sample was estimated by amplification of reference gene primers within the assay. Sequence reads were collapsed and filtered to measure the absolute abundance of every unique TCRbeta CDR3 rearrangement. Productive Simpson clonality was computed per sample as the square root of Simpson's diversity index over productive rearrangements. The source is immuneACCESS, and TCRdb retained only in-frame sequences with V and J called. Part of the clones is not carried over; for the studies checked, unresolved V genes explain less than half of this, and the remainder is unexplained. That table gives V, J and clone size, and the DNA gave D and trimming. Counted in this sample were roughly 230,000 clones; 70% to 90% of them appeared once. The ten largest clones add up to 5.5% to 8% of the sample.

This entry comes from a study of blood T cell repertoires in COVID-19 (dated by TCRdb to 2019 to 2021). As for the study more broadly: The collaborator samples originated in the United States, Italy and Spain and spanned the acute and convalescent phases of COVID-19. The material from the prospective study consisted of cDNA or gDNA derived from T cells, B-cell-depleted T cells, or PBMCs. Subjects who had been exposed to COVID-19, were actively infected with it, or had recovered from it provided the deeply sampled blood TCRbeta repertoires that made up the dataset. A freely available public database, intended as a resource for researchers studying the immune response to SARS-CoV-2, is where the repertoires were released. The samples were drawn from the first 160 participants of the ongoing ImmuneRACE study and from some 1,300 subjects provided by 6 global collaborators. A de-identified subject ID, COVID-19 status, age in years and sex were almost always included in the sample metadata. Where HLA class I and class II types were available, the types were taken from metadata supplied by the sample provider, not from assay-based typing. Points the paper makes about the study in general: The quantity of clinical and demographic metadata differed by source and by participant and was supplied without curation.

V loses 5 bases, J loses 5 bases, and the germline ends lie 12 bases apart. Spanning cysteine to phenylalanine, the CDR3 consists of 13 amino acids. Only the CDR3 region is kept as DNA, spanning 39 bases read in frame from base 1. CDR1 SNHLY and CDR2 FYNNEI are derived from the germline V gene. Whole blood was collected in K2EDTA tubes by collaborating institutions according to the institutions' own protocols. For TCRbeta analysis, collaborators shipped samples as frozen whole blood, isolated PBMCs, or DNA extracted from either of those sample types. Recombination linked TRBV2 to TRBJ1-2; tentative D gene TRBD1, with 5 bases matching. The sample was peripheral blood. The source of this sequence is a woman between 55 and 75 years old with active or convalescent COVID-19. The CDR3 is CASSRDGRYGYTF. Read as DNA, the sequence is TGTGCCAGCAGTCGGGACGGGAGATATGGCTACACCTTC.